The following is a T cell receptor (beta chain) sequence with its context. What it recognizes is unknown. A deep-level run was used for the assay. The method was immunoSEQ multiplex PCR; TCRdb's version includes in-frame clones alone and lacks a portion of them. Among 1 million to 1.3 million clones listed, about four fifths were seen once. The CDR3 length is 11 residues. The V segment lost 9 bases and the J segment 7 bases; nucleotides outside the gene matches: 2. Germline CDR1 is LNHDA and CDR2 is SQIVND (reference sequence). These data belong to a study of shared clonotypes between healthy human individuals. Study overall: CD4 naive cells filled three plates per donor, CD4 memory three, CD8 naive two and CD8 memory one.

General study results and limits: Compared with clonotypes that all four donors shared, non-shared clonotypes had lower generation probabilities.

None of the donors, who were healthy HIV-negative adults, had recently had acute infections or vaccinations. The V gene is TRBV19, the J gene TRBJ1-2, with TRBD1 matching over 10 bases. The sequencing input was memory CD4+ T cells from PBMCs. Subset noted: CD45RA-negative fraction. The receptor's source is a man aged 18 to 29 in good health. Some clones in this sample may be carry-over from other donors' samples. CDR3 in amino acids: CARRDRGGYTF. The CDR3 DNA reads as TGTGCCAGAAGGGACAGGGGTGGCTACACCTTC.